The TCR beta chain described here comes from a study of control samples from healthy donors and cancer patients. Method: immunoSEQ multiplex PCR; TCRdb's copy keeps in-frame clones and lacks some. The sample consists of about 120,000 clones, roughly 87% of them appearing once. The CDR3 has 14 amino acids. The rearrangement links TRBV21-1 to TRBJ2-7; TRBD1 is the table's D call, not checked against the DNA. TRBV21-1 is classified as a pseudogene. The source material was blood. The origin of this receptor is a man aged 18 to 29 in good health. This CDR3 is CASSKGAECYEQYF. In DNA form, the CDR3 reads TGTGCCAGCAGCAAAGGGGCAGAATGCTACGAGCAGTACTTC.